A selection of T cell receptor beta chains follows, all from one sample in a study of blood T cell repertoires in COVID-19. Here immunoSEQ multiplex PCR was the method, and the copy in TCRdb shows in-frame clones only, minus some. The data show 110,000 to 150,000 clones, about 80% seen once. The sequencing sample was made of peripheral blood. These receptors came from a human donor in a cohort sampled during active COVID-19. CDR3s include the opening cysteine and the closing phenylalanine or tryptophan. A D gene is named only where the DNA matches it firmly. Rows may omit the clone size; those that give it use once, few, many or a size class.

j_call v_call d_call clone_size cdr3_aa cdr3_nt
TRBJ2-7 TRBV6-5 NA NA CASSYRLGLNEQYF TGTGCCAGCAGTTACCGGCTAGGATTGAACGAGCAGTACTTC
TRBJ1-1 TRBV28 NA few CASLERFDEAFF TGTGCCAGCCTCGAACGGTTCGATGAAGCTTTCTTT
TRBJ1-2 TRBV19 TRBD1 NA CASSINRDRGRYGYTF TGTGCCAGTAGCATCAACCGGGACAGGGGCCGGTATGGCTACACCTTC
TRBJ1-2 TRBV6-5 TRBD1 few CASRTNRQGTYGYTF TGTGCCAGCAGAACAAATCGACAGGGGACCTATGGCTACACCTTC
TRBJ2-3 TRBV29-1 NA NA CSVTGKDTQYF TGCAGCGTTACAGGGAAAGATACGCAGTATTTT
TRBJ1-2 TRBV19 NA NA CASSIVGEVFYGYTF TGTGCCAGTAGTATAGTGGGGGAGGTTTTTTATGGCTACACCTTC
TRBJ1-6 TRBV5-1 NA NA CASSLIPGNNSPLHF TGCGCCAGCAGCTTGATCCCCGGGAATAATTCACCCCTCCACTTT
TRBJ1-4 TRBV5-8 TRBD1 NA CASIRQGWYEKLFF TGTGCCAGCATCCGACAGGGTTGGTATGAAAAACTGTTTTTT
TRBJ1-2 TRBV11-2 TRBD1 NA CASRFDRGSYGYTF TGTGCCAGCAGATTTGACAGGGGGTCGTATGGCTACACCTTC
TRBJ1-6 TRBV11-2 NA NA CASSTDTSYNSPLHF TGTGCCAGCAGCACAGACACGTCCTATAATTCACCCCTCCACTTT
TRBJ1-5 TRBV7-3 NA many CASSLGPFQPQHF TGTGCCAGCAGCTTAGGGCCCTTTCAGCCCCAGCATTTT
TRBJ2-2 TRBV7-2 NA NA CASSLVGGHLTGELFF TGTGCCAGCAGCTTAGTGGGGGGGCATCTCACCGGGGAGCTGTTTTTT
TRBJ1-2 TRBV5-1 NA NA CASSRGESGATSGGYTF TGCGCCAGCAGTCGTGGGGAATCAGGGGCAACCTCCGGGGGCTACACCTTC
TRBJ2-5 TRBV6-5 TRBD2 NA CASGTSLETQYF TGTGCCAGCGGGACTAGTTTAGAGACCCAGTACTTC
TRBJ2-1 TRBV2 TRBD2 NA CASSAERAGPAIF TGTGCCAGCAGCGCCGAAAGAGCGGGGCCCGCGATCTTC
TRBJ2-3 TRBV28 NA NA CASSPITGGTDTQYF TGTGCCAGCAGTCCCATCACGGGGGGCACAGATACGCAGTATTTT
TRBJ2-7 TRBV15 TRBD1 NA CATSRVGRGQSEQYF TGTGCCACCAGCAGAGTCGGCAGGGGGCAAAGCGAGCAGTACTTC
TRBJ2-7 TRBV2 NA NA CASYTGAGDYEQYF TGTGCCAGCTATACGGGGGCGGGGGACTACGAGCAGTACTTC
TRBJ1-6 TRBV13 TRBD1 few CASSVPGQGPSPLHF TGTGCCAGCAGCGTACCGGGACAGGGCCCATCACCCCTCCACTTT
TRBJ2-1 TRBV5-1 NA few CASIRRGEQFF TGCGCCAGCATACGGCGCGGTGAGCAGTTCTTC
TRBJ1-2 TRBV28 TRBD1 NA CASSLPGQGASGYTF TGTGCCAGCAGTTTACCGGGACAGGGAGCTTCCGGCTACACCTTC
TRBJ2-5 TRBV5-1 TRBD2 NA CASSSGGQETQYF TGCGCCAGCAGTTCGGGGGGGCAAGAGACCCAGTACTTC
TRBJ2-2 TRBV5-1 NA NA CASSPLGGGELFF TGCGCCAGCAGCCCCCTAGGGGGCGGGGAGCTGTTTTTT
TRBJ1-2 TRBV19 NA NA CASSETRQDWRGYTF TGTGCCAGTAGCGAAACGCGACAGGATTGGAGGGGCTACACCTTC
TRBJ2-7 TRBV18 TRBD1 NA CASSPRATGNYEQYF TGTGCCAGCTCACCACGCGCGACAGGGAATTACGAGCAGTACTTC
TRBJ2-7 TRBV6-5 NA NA CASSYSRSSGEQYF TGTGCCAGCAGTTACTCGCGGTCCTCGGGCGAGCAGTACTTC
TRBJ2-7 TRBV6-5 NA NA CASSRVPYEQYF TGTGCCAGCAGTCGGGTACCCTACGAGCAGTACTTC
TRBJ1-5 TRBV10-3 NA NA CAISEYSNQPQHF TGTGCCATCAGTGAATATAGCAATCAGCCCCAGCATTTT
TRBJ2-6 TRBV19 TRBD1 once CASSKTGGTGANVLTF TGTGCCAGTAGTAAGACAGGGGGGACAGGGGCCAACGTCCTGACTTTC
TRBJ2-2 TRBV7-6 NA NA CASSLVWEKNTGELFF TGTGCCAGCAGCTTAGTTTGGGAGAAGAACACCGGGGAGCTGTTTTTT
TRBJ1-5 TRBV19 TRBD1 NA CASRPTGLNQPQHF TGTGCCAGTAGGCCGACAGGGCTCAATCAGCCCCAGCATTTT
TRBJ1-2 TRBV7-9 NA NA CASSLGRFYGYTF TGTGCCAGCAGCTTAGGGCGGTTCTATGGCTACACCTTC
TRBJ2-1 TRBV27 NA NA CASSLSGGAGYNEQFF TGTGCCAGCAGTTTATCGGGGGGGGCCGGGTACAATGAGCAGTTCTTC
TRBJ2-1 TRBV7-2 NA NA CASSYRGSSYNEQFF TGTGCCAGCAGCTATCGAGGGAGCTCCTACAATGAGCAGTTCTTC
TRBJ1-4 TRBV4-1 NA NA CASSQGISSQGEKLFF TGCGCCAGCAGCCAAGGAATATCATCTCAGGGTGAAAAACTGTTTTTT
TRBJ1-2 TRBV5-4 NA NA CASSFIQNLNYGYTF TGTGCCAGCAGCTTTATACAGAACCTTAACTATGGCTACACCTTC
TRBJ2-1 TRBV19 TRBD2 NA CASSRLAGDTNEQFF TGTGCCAGTAGTAGACTAGCGGGGGACACTAATGAGCAGTTCTTC
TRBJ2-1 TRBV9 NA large CASSVAHQEGQFF TGTGCCAGCAGCGTAGCTCACCAGGAGGGGCAGTTCTTC
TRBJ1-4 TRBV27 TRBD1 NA CASSPTGDEKLFF TGTGCCAGCAGTCCGACAGGGGATGAAAAACTGTTTTTT